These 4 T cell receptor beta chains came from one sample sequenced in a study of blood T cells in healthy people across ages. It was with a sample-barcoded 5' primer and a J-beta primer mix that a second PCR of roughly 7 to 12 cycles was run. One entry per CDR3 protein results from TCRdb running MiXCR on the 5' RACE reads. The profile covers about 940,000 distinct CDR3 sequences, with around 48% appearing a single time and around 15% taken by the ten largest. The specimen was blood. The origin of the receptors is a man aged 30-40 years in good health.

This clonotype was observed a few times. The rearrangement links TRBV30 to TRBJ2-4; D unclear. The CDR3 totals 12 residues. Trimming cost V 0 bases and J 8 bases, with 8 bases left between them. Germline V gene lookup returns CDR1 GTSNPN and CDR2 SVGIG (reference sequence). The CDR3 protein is CAWSVRTDIQYF. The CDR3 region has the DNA TGTGCCTGGAGTGTACGTACGGACATTCAGTACTTC.

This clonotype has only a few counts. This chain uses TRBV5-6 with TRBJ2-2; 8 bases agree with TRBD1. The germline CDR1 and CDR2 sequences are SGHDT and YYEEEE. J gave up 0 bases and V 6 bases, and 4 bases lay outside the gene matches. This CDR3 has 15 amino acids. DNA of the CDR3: TGTGCCAGCAATGCAGGGGGCGCGAACACCGGGGAGCTGTTTTTT. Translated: CASNAGGANTGELFF.

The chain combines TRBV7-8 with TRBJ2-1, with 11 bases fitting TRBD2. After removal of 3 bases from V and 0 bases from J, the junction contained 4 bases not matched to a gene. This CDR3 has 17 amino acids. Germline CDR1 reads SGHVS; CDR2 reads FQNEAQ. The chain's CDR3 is CASSLRLAGTSYNEQFF. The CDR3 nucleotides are TGTGCCAGCAGCTTGCGACTAGCGGGGACCTCCTACAATGAGCAGTTCTTC.

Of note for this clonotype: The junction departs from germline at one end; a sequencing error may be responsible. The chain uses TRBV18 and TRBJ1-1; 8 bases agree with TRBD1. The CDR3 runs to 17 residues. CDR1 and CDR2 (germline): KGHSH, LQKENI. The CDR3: CASSPVDRERVNTDAFF. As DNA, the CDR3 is TGTGCCAGCTCACCGGTGGACAGGGAAAGGGTGAACACTGACGCTTTCTTT.